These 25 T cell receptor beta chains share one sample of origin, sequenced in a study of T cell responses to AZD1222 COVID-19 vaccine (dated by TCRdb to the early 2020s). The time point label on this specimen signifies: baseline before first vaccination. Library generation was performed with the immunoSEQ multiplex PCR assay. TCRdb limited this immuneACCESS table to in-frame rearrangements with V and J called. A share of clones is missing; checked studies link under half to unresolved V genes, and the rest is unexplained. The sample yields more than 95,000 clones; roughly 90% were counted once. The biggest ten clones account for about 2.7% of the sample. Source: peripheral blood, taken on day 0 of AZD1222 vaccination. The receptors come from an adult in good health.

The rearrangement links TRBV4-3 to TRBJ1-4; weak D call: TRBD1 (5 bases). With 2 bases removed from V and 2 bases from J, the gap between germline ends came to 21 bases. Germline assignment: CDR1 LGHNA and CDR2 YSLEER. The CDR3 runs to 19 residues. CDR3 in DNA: TGCGCCAGCAGCCAACTCGGGACTTCCGTTCTAGGCACTAATGAAAAACTGTTTTTT. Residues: CASSQLGTSVLGTNEKLFF.

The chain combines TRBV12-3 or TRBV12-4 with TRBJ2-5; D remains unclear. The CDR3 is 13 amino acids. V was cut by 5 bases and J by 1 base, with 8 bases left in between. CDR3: CASSPESQETQYF. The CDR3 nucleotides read TGTGCCAGCAGTCCGGAGTCCCAAGAGACCCAGTACTTC.

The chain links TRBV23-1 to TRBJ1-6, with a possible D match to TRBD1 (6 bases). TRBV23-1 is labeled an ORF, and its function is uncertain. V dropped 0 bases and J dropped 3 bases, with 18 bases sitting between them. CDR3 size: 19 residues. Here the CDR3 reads CASSQSRNRVPDYNSPLHF. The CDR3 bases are TGCGCCAGCAGTCAATCCCGAAACAGGGTACCGGACTATAATTCACCCCTCCACTTT.

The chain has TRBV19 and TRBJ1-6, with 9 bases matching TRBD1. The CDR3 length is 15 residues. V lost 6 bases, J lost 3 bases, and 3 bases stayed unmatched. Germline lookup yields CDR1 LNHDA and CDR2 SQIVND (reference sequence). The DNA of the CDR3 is TGTGCCAGTAGGGACAGGGGAAACTATAATTCACCCCTCCACTTT. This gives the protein CASRDRGNYNSPLHF. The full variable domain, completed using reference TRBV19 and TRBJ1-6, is DGGITQSPKYLFRKEGQNVTLSCEQNLNHDAMYWYRQDPGQGLRLIYYSQIVNDFQKGDIAEGYSVSREKKESFPLTVTSAQKNPTAFYLCASRDRGNYNSPLHFGNGTRLTVT.

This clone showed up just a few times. CDR3 protein: CASSVGLHAKRNTGELFF. CDR3 sequence (DNA): TGTGCCAGCAGCGTAGGACTACACGCTAAAAGGAACACCGGGGAGCTGTTTTTT. The rearrangement uses TRBV9 and TRBJ2-2, with D possibly matching TRBD2 (5 bases). Trimming removed 0 bases at V and 1 base at J, with 16 bases between. The germline V gene encodes CDR1 SGDLS and CDR2 YYNGEE. The CDR3 covers 18 residues.

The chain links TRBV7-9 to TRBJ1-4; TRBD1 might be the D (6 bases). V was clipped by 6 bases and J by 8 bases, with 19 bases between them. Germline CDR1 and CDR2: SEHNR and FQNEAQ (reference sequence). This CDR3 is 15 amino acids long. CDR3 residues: CASSPGGGSGEKLFF. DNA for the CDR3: TGTGCCAGCAGTCCAGGAGGGGGGTCAGGGGAAAAACTGTTTTTT.

In DNA form, the CDR3 reads TGTGCCAGCTCACCAAGGCAGGGACGTACAGATACGCAGTATTTT. Residues: CASSPRQGRTDTQYF. The chain has TRBV18 and TRBJ2-3; the D call may be TRBD1 or TRBD2 (5 bases each). The CDR3 loop spans 15 amino acids. V gave up 2 bases and J gave up 3 bases, with 12 bases separating them. Germline lookup yields CDR1 KGHSH and CDR2 LQKENI.

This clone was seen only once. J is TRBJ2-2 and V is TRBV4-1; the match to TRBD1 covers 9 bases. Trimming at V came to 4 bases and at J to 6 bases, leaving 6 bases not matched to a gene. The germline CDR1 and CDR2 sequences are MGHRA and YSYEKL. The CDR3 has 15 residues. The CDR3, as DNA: TGCGCCAGCAGCCGCGGACAGGGGACCCCCGGGGAGCTGTTTTTT. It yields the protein CASSRGQGTPGELFF.

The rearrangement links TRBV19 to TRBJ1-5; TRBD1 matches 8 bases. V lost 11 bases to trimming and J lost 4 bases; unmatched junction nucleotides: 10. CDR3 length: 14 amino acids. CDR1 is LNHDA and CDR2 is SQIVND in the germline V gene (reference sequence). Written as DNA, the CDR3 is TGTGCCGCCGGCACAGGGGGTTTTAATCAGCCCCAGCATTTT. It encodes CAAGTGGFNQPQHF.

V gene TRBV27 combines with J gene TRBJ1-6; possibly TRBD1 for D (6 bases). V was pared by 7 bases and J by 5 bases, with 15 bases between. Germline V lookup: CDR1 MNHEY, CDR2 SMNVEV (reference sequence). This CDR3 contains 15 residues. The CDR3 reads CASTTGFLNNSPLHF. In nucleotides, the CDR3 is TGTGCCAGCACAACAGGGTTCCTTAATAATTCACCCCTCCACTTT.

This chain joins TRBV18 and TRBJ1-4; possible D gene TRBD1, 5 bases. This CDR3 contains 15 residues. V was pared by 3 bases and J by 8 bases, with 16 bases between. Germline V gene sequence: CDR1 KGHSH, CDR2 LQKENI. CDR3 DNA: TGTGCCAGCTCACCGCAGGGAACGGGTTGGGAAAAACTGTTTTTT. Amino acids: CASSPQGTGWEKLFF.

The CDR3 is CASSTDRGNGYTF. The CDR3 DNA follows: TGTGCCAGCAGCACCGACAGGGGTAATGGCTACACCTTC. V is TRBV11-3 and J is TRBJ1-2; the match to TRBD1 covers 8 bases. The CDR3 loop spans 13 amino acids. In germline, CDR1 is SGHNT, CDR2 YENEEA. Trimming took 5 bases from V and 6 from J; bases not matched to a gene: 5.

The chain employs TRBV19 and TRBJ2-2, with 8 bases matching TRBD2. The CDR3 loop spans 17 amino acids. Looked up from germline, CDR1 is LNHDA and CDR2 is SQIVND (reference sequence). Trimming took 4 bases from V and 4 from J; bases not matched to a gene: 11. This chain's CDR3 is CASSKGPGGGRTGELFF. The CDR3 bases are TGTGCCAGTAGTAAGGGACCGGGAGGGGGACGCACCGGGGAGCTGTTTTTT.

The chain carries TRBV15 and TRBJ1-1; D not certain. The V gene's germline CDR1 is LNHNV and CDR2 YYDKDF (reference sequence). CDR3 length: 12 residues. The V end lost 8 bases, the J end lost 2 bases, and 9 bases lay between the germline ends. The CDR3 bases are TGTGCCACCCGCCAGATCAACACTGAAGCTTTCTTT. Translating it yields CATRQINTEAFF.

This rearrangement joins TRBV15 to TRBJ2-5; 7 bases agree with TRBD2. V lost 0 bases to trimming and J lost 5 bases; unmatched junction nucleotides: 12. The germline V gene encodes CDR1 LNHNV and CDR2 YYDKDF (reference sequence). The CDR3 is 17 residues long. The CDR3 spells CATSRDLAAPPWETQYF. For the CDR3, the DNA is TGTGCCACCAGCAGAGATCTAGCGGCCCCACCTTGGGAGACCCAGTACTTC.

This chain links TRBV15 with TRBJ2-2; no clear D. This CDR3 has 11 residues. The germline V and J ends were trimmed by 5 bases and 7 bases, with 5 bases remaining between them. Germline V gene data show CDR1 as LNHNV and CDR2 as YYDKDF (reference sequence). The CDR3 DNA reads TGTGCCACCAGCGTCCACGGGGAGCTGTTTTTT. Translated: CATSVHGELFF.

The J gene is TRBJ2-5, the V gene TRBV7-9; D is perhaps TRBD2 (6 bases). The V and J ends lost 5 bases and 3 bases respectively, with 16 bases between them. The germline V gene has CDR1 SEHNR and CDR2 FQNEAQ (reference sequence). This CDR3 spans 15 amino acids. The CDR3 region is CASSVAGSREETQYF. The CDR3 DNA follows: TGTGCCAGCAGCGTCGCGGGGAGCCGCGAAGAGACCCAGTACTTC.

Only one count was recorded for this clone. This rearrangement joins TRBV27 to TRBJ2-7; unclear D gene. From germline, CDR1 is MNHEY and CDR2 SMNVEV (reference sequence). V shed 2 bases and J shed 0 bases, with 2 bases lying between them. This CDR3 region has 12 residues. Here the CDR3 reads CASSLNSYEQYF. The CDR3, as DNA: TGTGCCAGCAGTTTAAACTCCTACGAGCAGTACTTC.

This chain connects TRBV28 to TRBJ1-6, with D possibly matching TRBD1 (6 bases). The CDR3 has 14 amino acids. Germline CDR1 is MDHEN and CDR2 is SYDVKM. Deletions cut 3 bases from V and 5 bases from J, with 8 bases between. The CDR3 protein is CASSFGQHNSPLHF. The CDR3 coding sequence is TGTGCCAGCAGTTTTGGACAGCATAATTCACCCCTCCACTTT. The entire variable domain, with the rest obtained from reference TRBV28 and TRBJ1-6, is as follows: DVKVTQSSRYLVKRTGEKVFLECVQDMDHENMFWYRQDPGLGLRLIYFSYDVKMKEKGDIPEGYSVSREKKERFSLILESASTNQTSMYLCASSFGQHNSPLHFGNGTRLTVT.

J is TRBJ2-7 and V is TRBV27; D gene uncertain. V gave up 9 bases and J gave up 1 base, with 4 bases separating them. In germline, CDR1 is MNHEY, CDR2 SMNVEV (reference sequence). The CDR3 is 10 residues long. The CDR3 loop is CASHSYEQYF. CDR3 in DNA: TGTGCCAGTCATTCCTACGAGCAGTACTTC.

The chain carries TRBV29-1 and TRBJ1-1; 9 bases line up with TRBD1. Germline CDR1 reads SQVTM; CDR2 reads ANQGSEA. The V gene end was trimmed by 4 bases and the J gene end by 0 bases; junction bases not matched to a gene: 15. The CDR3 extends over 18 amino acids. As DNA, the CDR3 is TGCAGCGTTGGTGGGACAGGGCTAATATTTTCGATGAACACTGAAGCTTTCTTT. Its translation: CSVGGTGLIFSMNTEAFF.

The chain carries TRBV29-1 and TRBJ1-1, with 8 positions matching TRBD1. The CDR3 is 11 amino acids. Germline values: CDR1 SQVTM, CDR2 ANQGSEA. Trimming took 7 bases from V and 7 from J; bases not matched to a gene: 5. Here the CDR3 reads CSGTDRDEAFF. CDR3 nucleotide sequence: TGCAGCGGGACGGACAGGGATGAAGCTTTCTTT.

The CDR3 here is CSVDQGDYGYTF. DNA of the CDR3: TGCAGCGTTGACCAGGGTGACTATGGCTACACCTTC. The rearrangement uses TRBV29-1 and TRBJ1-2; a possible D gene is TRBD1 (5 bases). The V and J ends lost 3 bases and 3 bases respectively, with 8 bases between them. The CDR3 extends over 12 amino acids. CDR1 and CDR2 (germline): SQVTM, ANQGSEA.

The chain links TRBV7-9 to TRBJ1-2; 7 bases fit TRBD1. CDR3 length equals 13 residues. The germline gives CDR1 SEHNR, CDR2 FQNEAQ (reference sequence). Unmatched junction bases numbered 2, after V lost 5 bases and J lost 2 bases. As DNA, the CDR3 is TGTGCCAGCAGCCAACAGGGGAACTATGGCTACACCTTC. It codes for CASSQQGNYGYTF.

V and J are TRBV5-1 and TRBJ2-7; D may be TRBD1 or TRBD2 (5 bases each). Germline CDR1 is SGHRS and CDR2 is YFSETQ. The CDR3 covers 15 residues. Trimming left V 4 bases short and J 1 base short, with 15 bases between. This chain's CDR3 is CASSTRWGSSYEQYF. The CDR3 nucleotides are TGCGCCAGCAGCACCCGGTGGGGGTCGTCCTACGAGCAGTACTTC.